This paragraph reports one TCR beta chain. This CDR3 is 17 amino acids long. The V gene lost 5 bases and the J gene lost 3 bases, with 23 bases spanning the gap. Germline CDR1 SEHNR, CDR2 FQNEAQ (reference sequence). The data originate from a study of blood T cell repertoires in COVID-19. For the study at large: COVID-19 samples, acute and convalescent, were from the United States, Italy and Spain. T cells, B-cell-depleted T cells, or PBMCs provided the cDNA or gDNA that served as material.

In the authors' methods: For nucleated cells, counts were estimated from reference gene primer amplification. The repertoire was sequenced with immunoSEQ multiplex PCR; TCRdb's copy has only in-frame clones and lacks some. That table furnishes V, J and clone size, whereas the DNA furnished D and trimming. The data contain approximately 140,000 clones, about nine tenths of them singletons. This chain links TRBV7-9 with TRBJ2-7; D is undetermined. What was sequenced was peripheral blood. This TCR was recovered from a man of 80 years or more with acute or convalescent COVID-19. The CDR3 nucleotides read TGTGCCAGCAGCCCTGGCGTGGGTAGCCCCGGCGTCTACGAGCAGTACTTC. It encodes CASSPGVGSPGVYEQYF. Full variable domain (rest looked up from reference TRBV7-9 and TRBJ2-7): DTGVSQNPRHKITKRGQNVTFRCDPISEHNRLYWYRQTLGQGPEFLTYFQNEAQLEKSRLLSDRFSAERPKGSFSTLEIQRTEQGDSAMYLCASSPGVGSPGVYEQYFGPGTRLTVT.